This T cell receptor beta chain was found in a study of T cell responses to AZD1222 COVID-19 vaccine. Findings of the study overall: Repertoires were collected only later (after the peak T cell response had occurred). Baseline antibody screening turned up just 6 or 7 seropositive AZD1222 recipients.

On this clone itself: Its antigen is not identified.

Libraries were prepared by immunoSEQ multiplex PCR; TCRdb keeps only in-frame clonotypes and omits some of them. The sample has some 170,000 clones, about 87% seen once. The V gene lost 3 bases and the J gene lost 6 bases, with 8 bases spanning the gap. CDR3 length equals 13 residues. The germline gives CDR1 SGHTA, CDR2 FQGNSA. J is TRBJ2-2 and V is TRBV7-2; D might be TRBD1 (5 bases). The receptor's source is an adult who received the MenACWY meningococcal vaccine as a control. Sequences were derived from peripheral blood, sampled 28 days after the second dose of the MenACWY control vaccine. The CDR3 region has the DNA TGTGCCAGCAGCTTTTTCAGGGCCGGGGAGCTGTTTTTT. Protein: CASSFFRAGELFF.